A selection of T cell receptor beta chains follows, all from one sample in a study of CD8 T cells in Susac syndrome. TCRdb passed the immunoSEQ multiplex PCR reads through MiXCR, listing each CDR3 protein once. The sample holds 150,000 to 160,000 distinct CDR3 sequences, roughly 95% seen once. The sequencing input was CD8+ T cells from PBMCs. The receptors derive from a human donor with multiple sclerosis. CDR3s include the opening cysteine and the closing phenylalanine or tryptophan. D genes are given only for firm matches. The size of a clone is reported for some rows only, either as once, few or many, or as a class for expanded clones.

size | J | V | D | DNA | CDR3
. | TRBJ2-7 | TRBV27 | . | TGTGCCAGCAGTTCCCCGAGGAGGGTGCCGTACTTC | CASSSPRRVPYF
. | TRBJ1-1 | TRBV4-1 | TRBD1 | TGCGCCAGCAGCCCGCACAGGGGGAGCACTGAAGCTTTCTTT | CASSPHRGSTEAFF
. | TRBJ2-4 | TRBV29-1 | . | TGCAGCGTTGGGCTCGGCCTTAAAAGCATTCAGTACTTC | CSVGLGLKSIQYF
. | TRBJ1-2 | TRBV12-3/TRBV12-4 | . | TGTGCCAGCGCCGTATTGGGTTACGGCTACACCTTC | CASAVLGYGYTF
. | TRBJ1-1 | TRBV9 | . | TGTGCCAGCAGCGTAGTTGTGGGGGGCACTGAAGCTTTCTTT | CASSVVVGGTEAFF
. | TRBJ2-3 | TRBV13 | TRBD1 | TGTGCCAGCAGCCAACAGACAGGGTCGAATACGCAGTATTTT | CASSQQTGSNTQYF
once | TRBJ2-5 | TRBV11-2 | TRBD2 | TGTGCCAGCAGCCACGTGGACATTACCGGGACTAGACAAGAGACCCAGTACTTC | CASSHVDITGTRQETQYF
once | TRBJ2-2 | TRBV29-1 | . | TGCAGCGTAGCCGGGGACAACACCGGGGAGCTGTTTTTT | CSVAGDNTGELFF
. | TRBJ2-6 | TRBV27 | . | TGTGCCAGCACCATACGGAGCTCTGGGGCCAACGTCCTGACTTTC | CASTIRSSGANVLTF
. | TRBJ1-2 | TRBV13 | . | TGTGCCAGCAGCGAGAAACTTGGGTCCAGGGATCATGGCTACACCTTC | CASSEKLGSRDHGYTF
. | TRBJ2-1 | TRBV24-1 | . | TGTGCCACCAGCGGCGGACGGTTTGGGCAAAACAATGAGCAGTTCTTC | CATSGGRFGQNNEQFF
. | TRBJ1-1 | TRBV12-3/TRBV12-4 | . | TGTGCCAGCAGTTTAGTGACAGCTACCCGTGAAGCTTTCTTT | CASSLVTATREAFF
. | TRBJ2-7 | TRBV27 | TRBD1 | TGTGCCAGCAGTCTTACAGGGGAACGCGAGCAGTACTTC | CASSLTGEREQYF
. | TRBJ1-6 | TRBV18 | TRBD1 | TGTGCCAGCTCACCGGGGACAGGGAATAATTCACCCCTCCACTTT | CASSPGTGNNSPLHF
. | TRBJ1-2 | TRBV15 | . | TGTGCCACCAGCAGAGCAATAGTTTTGGACTATGGCTACACCTTC | CATSRAIVLDYGYTF
. | TRBJ2-7 | TRBV7-8 | . | TGTGCCAGCAGCTTAAGGCTGGGCGACGAGCAGTACTTC | CASSLRLGDEQYF
once | TRBJ2-5 | TRBV2 | TRBD2 | TGTGCCAGCAGGGTAGCGGGGGAGGTCACCCAGTACTTC | CASRVAGEVTQYF
. | TRBJ1-2 | TRBV20-1 | . | TGCAGTGCTAAGGCCGGACAGACGGTCTATGGCTACACCTTC | CSAKAGQTVYGYTF
. | TRBJ2-1 | TRBV12-3/TRBV12-4 | . | TGTGCCAGCAGCCCTGGGGGGGAGCAGTTCTTC | CASSPGGEQFF
. | TRBJ2-3 | TRBV3-1 | TRBD2 | TGTGCCAGCAGCCCAAGCGGGGGGGCCTCAGATACGCAGTATTTT | CASSPSGGASDTQYF
. | TRBJ2-1 | TRBV6-6 | . | TGTGCCAGCAGTTATTCGGTTGGAGGATCCAATGAGCAGTTCTTC | CASSYSVGGSNEQFF
. | TRBJ2-1 | TRBV20-1 | TRBD1 | TGCAGCGGACAGGGTTTGTCCTACAATGAGCAGTTCTTC | CSGQGLSYNEQFF
. | TRBJ1-1 | TRBV3-1 | . | TGTGCCAGCAGCCCAAATCTTTACGGGACTGAAGCTTTCTTT | CASSPNLYGTEAFF
. | TRBJ2-1 | TRBV5-1 | . | TGCGCCAGCAGCTTGGTTCCAAGTTTATACAATGAGCAGTTCTTC | CASSLVPSLYNEQFF
. | TRBJ2-2 | TRBV3-1 | TRBD2 | TGTGCCAGCAGCGCCCGACTAGCGGATACGAACACCGGGGAGCTGTTTTTT | CASSARLADTNTGELFF
. | TRBJ1-1 | TRBV7-9 | . | TGTGCCAGCAGCTTAATGGCGACCCGGGGGGACACTGAAGCTTTCTTT | CASSLMATRGDTEAFF
. | TRBJ2-5 | TRBV7-9 | TRBD1 | TGTGCCAGCAGCTCAACAGGGGGCCGCCAAGAGACCCAGTACTTC | CASSSTGGRQETQYF
. | TRBJ1-6 | TRBV25-1 | TRBD1 | TGTGCCAGCACCGACAGGGATGGTTCACCCCTCCACTTT | CASTDRDGSPLHF
. | TRBJ2-3 | TRBV7-8 | TRBD1 | TGTGCCAGCAGCTCCGTAGGGGGCCGCACAGATACGCAGTATTTT | CASSSVGGRTDTQYF
. | TRBJ2-3 | TRBV29-1 | . | TGCAGCGTTGTCCGGGCCCCTAGCACAGATACGCAGTATTTT | CSVVRAPSTDTQYF
. | TRBJ2-7 | TRBV7-2 | TRBD2 | TGTGCCAGCAGCTTACCCCTAGCGGGGGGGTCCTACGAGCAGTACTTC | CASSLPLAGGSYEQYF
once | TRBJ2-5 | TRBV6-5 | TRBD2 | TGTGCCAGCAGTTACAGAGCGGGGGGGCTAGAGACCCAGTACTTC | CASSYRAGGLETQYF
once | TRBJ2-7 | TRBV15 | . | TGTGCCACCAGCTCCGAAAATGTGGCAGACGAGCAGTACTTC | CATSSENVADEQYF
. | TRBJ2-1 | TRBV29-1 | . | TGCAGCGTTGAAGACACTGGGAGACTCAATGAGCAGTTCTTC | CSVEDTGRLNEQFF
. | TRBJ2-7 | TRBV7-2 | TRBD2 | TGTGCCAGCAGCCCCGGTTCGGGGGGGACGGCCTCCTACGAGCAGTACTTC | CASSPGSGGTASYEQYF
. | TRBJ2-5 | TRBV12-3/TRBV12-4 | . | TGTGCCAGCAGTTTGGGCGGGAAGACCCAGTACTTC | CASSLGGKTQYF
. | TRBJ1-1 | TRBV5-1 | . | TGCGCCAGCAGCTCCACAGGGTCGATGAACACTGAAGCTTTCTTT | CASSSTGSMNTEAFF
. | TRBJ2-7 | TRBV20-1 | TRBD2 | TGCAGTGCTCAGTACAATCTAGCGGGGAGATCCTACGAGCAGTACTTC | CSAQYNLAGRSYEQYF
. | TRBJ2-1 | TRBV6-5 | . | TGTGCCAGCAGTTACAGGAACGGACCCTACAATGAGCAGTTCTTC | CASSYRNGPYNEQFF
. | TRBJ2-6 | TRBV15 | . | TGTGCCACCAGACTGGGGGGCAGACTCTCTGGGGCCAACGTCCTGACTTTC | CATRLGGRLSGANVLTF
. | TRBJ2-1 | TRBV3-1 | . | TGTGCCAGCAGCCAAGGAGGAAACAATGAGCAGTTCTTC | CASSQGGNNEQFF
. | TRBJ2-3 | TRBV3-1 | . | TGTGCCAGCAGCCAGCCCTCAGGGGGGGACCCAGATACGCAGTATTTT | CASSQPSGGDPDTQYF
. | TRBJ2-3 | TRBV15 | TRBD2 | TGTGCCACCAGCAACAAGACTAGCAGGGACTGGGCGCAGTATTTT | CATSNKTSRDWAQYF
once | TRBJ2-7 | TRBV3-1 | . | TGTGCCAGCAGCCAAGATGAGCTCTACGAGCAGTACTTC | CASSQDELYEQYF
. | TRBJ2-1 | TRBV13 | TRBD2 | TGTGCCAGCAGACTAGCGGCATACAATGAGCAGTTCTTC | CASRLAAYNEQFF
. | TRBJ1-1 | TRBV25-1 | . | TGTGCCAGCACGGAGACAACCATGCTGAACACTGAAGCTTTCTTT | CASTETTMLNTEAFF
. | TRBJ2-1 | TRBV2 | TRBD2 | TGTGCCAGCAGCTTCAGCGGGGGGGGCGGCAATGAGCAGTTCTTC | CASSFSGGGGNEQFF
. | TRBJ1-2 | TRBV30 | TRBD1 | TGTGCCTGGAGCACAGGGGGATATGGCTACACCTTC | CAWSTGGYGYTF
. | TRBJ1-1 | TRBV9 | . | TGTGCCAGCAGCGTGGCGGGGCTGGACGGCACTGAAGCTTTCTTT | CASSVAGLDGTEAFF
. | TRBJ1-1 | TRBV7-9 | . | TGTGCCAGCAGCTTAGGGGTTCTGGCCGAAGCTTTCTTT | CASSLGVLAEAFF
once | TRBJ1-1 | TRBV30 | . | TGTGCCTGTCAGGAGGGGGGGAGGAACACTGAAGCTTTCTTT | CACQEGGRNTEAFF
. | TRBJ1-1 | TRBV20-1 | . | TGCAGTGCTAGAGGTCTGGGGGGCGCTGAAGCTTTCTTT | CSARGLGGAEAFF
. | TRBJ2-5 | TRBV4-1 | . | TGCGCCAGCAGCCAAATCGGTTATCAAGAGACCCAGTACTTC | CASSQIGYQETQYF
. | TRBJ2-7 | TRBV3-1 | TRBD2 | TGTGCCAGCAGCCAAGACTTCTTGGCTAGCGGGGGGACCTACGAGCAGTACTTC | CASSQDFLASGGTYEQYF
. | TRBJ2-2 | TRBV30 | . | TGTGCCTGGAGTCCCACCGGGGAGCTGTTTTTT | CAWSPTGELFF
once | TRBJ2-5 | TRBV20-1 | TRBD2 | TGCAGTGCTAGAGATCCCAGCGGGGGTGAGCAAGAGACCCAGTACTTC | CSARDPSGGEQETQYF
. | TRBJ1-2 | TRBV5-1 | . | TGCGCCAGCAGCTCTGGGGATGGGGTAGACTATGGCTACACCTTC | CASSSGDGVDYGYTF